One sample yielded the 21 T cell receptor beta chains listed below, sequenced in a study of blood T cell repertoires in COVID-19. Sequencing was performed with immunoSEQ multiplex PCR; in TCRdb, only in-frame clones are kept and a portion is missing. The sample yields about 39,000 clones, approximately 81% seen once. Material: peripheral blood. Source of these receptors: a man in his 60s in a cohort sampled during active COVID-19.

The chain carries TRBV9 and TRBJ2-7; 7 bases fit TRBD2. CDR1 is SGDLS, CDR2 YYNGEE, per germline. V shed 0 bases and J 3 bases; nucleotides not matched to a gene: 6. The CDR3 is 15 amino acids. CDR3 bases: TGTGCCAGCAGCGTAGCTGGGTCTAGCGGCTACGAGCAGTACTTC. It yields the protein CASSVAGSSGYEQYF.

This clone was seen only a few times. The V gene is TRBV7-2, the J gene TRBJ1-4; tentative D call: TRBD1 (5 bases). V was clipped by 3 bases and J by 4 bases, with 9 bases between them. The CDR3 is made up of 14 amino acids. Germline V gene data show CDR1 as SGHTA and CDR2 as FQGNSA. The chain's CDR3 is CASSLTVFNEKLFF. The DNA of the CDR3 is TGTGCCAGCAGCTTGACAGTCTTTAATGAAAAACTGTTTTTT.

This clone came up once. This sequence joins TRBV29-1 and TRBJ1-2; 11 positions agree with TRBD1. CDR3 length: 12 residues. J lost 7 bases, V lost 6 bases, and 4 bases had no gene match. Germline V CDR1 and CDR2: SQVTM, ANQGSEA. The CDR3 DNA sequence: TGCAGCGTAGGGACAGGGGGAATTGGCTACACCTTC. Amino acids: CSVGTGGIGYTF.

This clone was detected a few times. The chain links TRBV5-1 to TRBJ1-6; 8 bases line up with TRBD1. Germline V CDR1 and CDR2: SGHRS, YFSETQ. V gave up 4 bases and J gave up 10 bases; unmatched junction bases: 10. This CDR3 region has 15 residues. The CDR3 DNA reads as TGCGCCAGCAGCAACCCCGGGACAGGAGTGTCACCCCTCCACTTT. The encoded protein is CASSNPGTGVSPLHF.

The V and J genes are TRBV18 and TRBJ1-2, with 9 bases lining up with TRBD1. Germline assignment: CDR1 KGHSH and CDR2 LQKENI. V shed 6 bases and J 11 bases; nucleotides not matched to a gene: 10. The CDR3 spans 13 residues. Written as DNA, the CDR3 is TGTGCCAGCTCCCAAGGACAGGGGAAGCGATACACCTTC. Translated: CASSQGQGKRYTF.

The chain employs TRBV29-1 and TRBJ2-5; TRBD2 aligns across 10 bases. V shed 4 bases, J shed 7 bases, and the junction held 12 bases outside the gene matches. The length of the CDR3 is 15 residues. Germline V gene lookup returns CDR1 SQVTM and CDR2 ANQGSEA. The CDR3 loop reads CSVVPSGRSPGTQYF. In DNA form, the CDR3 reads TGCAGCGTTGTGCCTAGCGGGAGAAGCCCTGGGACCCAGTACTTC.

The chain carries TRBV19 and TRBJ2-1; no firm D call. The ends were cut back, 4 bases at V and 6 bases at J, with 4 bases in the middle. The germline CDR1 and CDR2 sequences are LNHDA and SQIVND (reference sequence). The length of the CDR3 is 11 residues. CDR3 coding DNA: TGTGCCAGTAGTAGGAGCAATGAGCAGTTCTTC. Amino acids: CASSRSNEQFF.

This chain links TRBV7-2 with TRBJ2-7; 9 positions agree with TRBD2. This CDR3 is built from 14 residues. With 5 bases clipped from V and 6 bases from J, the junction kept 8 bases outside the gene matches. Germline loops: CDR1 SGHTA, CDR2 FQGNSA. The CDR3 sequence: CASSASGASSEQYF. As DNA, the CDR3 is TGTGCCAGCAGCGCTAGCGGGGCGAGCAGCGAGCAGTACTTC.

The chain is built from TRBV27 and TRBJ2-4, with 9 positions matching TRBD1. The V and J ends lost 2 bases and 10 bases, in that order; junction bases with no gene match: 6. This CDR3 is 14 amino acids long. CDR1 MNHEY and CDR2 SMNVEV come from the germline V gene (reference sequence). Here the CDR3 reads CASSLNRGLGIQYF. The CDR3 coding sequence is TGTGCCAGCAGTTTAAACAGGGGGCTAGGGATTCAGTACTTC.

V gene TRBV2 combines with J gene TRBJ2-2; D gene ambiguous. CDR3 length equals 15 residues. Per the germline V gene, CDR1 is SNHLY and CDR2 is FYNNEI. Trimming shortened V by 4 bases and J by 6 bases, and 15 bases separated the two germline ends. CDR3 in DNA: TGTGCCAGCAGTGGAGCGAGCAGCAGGTCCGGGGAGCTGTTTTTT. It translates to CASSGASSRSGELFF. The complete variable domain, with remaining parts taken from reference TRBV2 and TRBJ2-2, reads EPEVTQTPSHQVTQMGQEVILRCVPISNHLYFYWYRQILGQKVEFLVSFYNNEISEKSEIFDDQFSVERPDGSNFTLKIRSTKLEDSAMYFCASSGASSRSGELFFGEGSRLTVL.

The V gene is TRBV2, the J gene TRBJ1-2; TRBD1 might be the D (5 bases). The CDR3 covers 14 residues. With 3 bases removed from V and 4 bases from J, the gap between germline ends came to 12 bases. Germline loops: CDR1 SNHLY, CDR2 FYNNEI. In DNA, the CDR3 is TGTGCCAGCAGTGAGAAACAGGAGTTCTATGGCTACACCTTC. It codes for CASSEKQEFYGYTF. Supplemented by reference TRBV2 and TRBJ1-2, the full variable domain reads EPEVTQTPSHQVTQMGQEVILRCVPISNHLYFYWYRQILGQKVEFLVSFYNNEISEKSEIFDDQFSVERPDGSNFTLKIRSTKLEDSAMYFCASSEKQEFYGYTFGSGTRLTVV.

The CDR3 region is CASSPGQFSGNTIYF. DNA of the CDR3: TGTGCCAGCAGCCCCGGACAGTTCTCTGGAAACACCATATATTTT. V usage is TRBV28 and J usage is TRBJ1-3, with D tentatively TRBD1 (6 bases). Deletions cut 6 bases from V and 0 bases from J, with 12 bases between. The CDR3 is 15 amino acids. From germline, CDR1 is MDHEN and CDR2 SYDVKM.

V and J are TRBV15 and TRBJ1-5; TRBD1 might be the D (6 bases). Trimming took 5 bases from V and 3 from J, leaving 11 bases between them. The CDR3 consists of 14 residues. Germline CDR1 reads LNHNV; CDR2 reads YYDKDF (reference sequence). The CDR3 region is CATSLGGVNQPQHF. The CDR3 nucleotides are TGTGCCACCAGCTTAGGGGGTGTCAATCAGCCCCAGCATTTT.

The rearrangement uses TRBV28 and TRBJ1-4; the D gene is possibly TRBD1 (5 bases). Trimming removed 5 bases from V and 6 bases from J, with 13 bases in between. Germline-derived CDR1 and CDR2 are MDHEN and SYDVKM. CDR3 length: 14 residues. In nucleotides, the CDR3 is TGTGCCAGCAGTCCCCAGGGAGGTGATGAAAAACTGTTTTTT. The encoded protein is CASSPQGGDEKLFF.

This clone was found once. As DNA, the CDR3 is TGTGCCTGGGGACCGGGAGCTACGAGGCAGTTCTTC. This encodes CAWGPGATRQFF. The rearrangement joins TRBV30 to TRBJ2-1; a weak D match, TRBD2 (6 bases). Trimming removed 5 bases at V and 12 bases at J, with 17 bases between. The germline V gene encodes CDR1 GTSNPN and CDR2 SVGIG (reference sequence). The CDR3 is 12 residues long.

This clone was observed once. The rearrangement uses TRBV5-5 and TRBJ2-5; D remains unclear. This CDR3 is 13 amino acids long. CDR1 is SGHKS and CDR2 is YYEKEE in the germline V gene (reference sequence). V was cut by 4 bases and J by 5 bases, with 12 bases left in between. CDR3 nucleotides: TGTGCCAGCAGCCCGTCGGCAGGCGAGACCCAGTACTTC. It specifies CASSPSAGETQYF.

The chain has TRBV7-2 and TRBJ2-3, with 8 bases identical to TRBD2. Germline CDR1 is SGHTA and CDR2 is FQGNSA. The CDR3 has 16 residues. With 3 bases clipped from V and 3 bases from J, the junction kept 8 bases outside the gene matches. In DNA form, the CDR3 reads TGTGCCAGCAGCTTCGGGGGCGGGGGGCGGACAGATACGCAGTATTTT. Translated, it gives CASSFGGGGRTDTQYF.

In DNA form, the CDR3 reads TGTGCCAGCAGGCCTCTAGGACAGGGCGGATCAAAACTGTTTTTT. Protein sequence: CASRPLGQGGSKLFF. The chain uses TRBV28 and TRBJ1-4; 8 positions agree with TRBD1. Unmatched junction bases numbered 13, after V lost 6 bases and J lost 10 bases. The CDR3 consists of 15 residues. Germline V gene sequence: CDR1 MDHEN, CDR2 SYDVKM. The complete variable domain, with remaining parts taken from reference TRBV28 and TRBJ1-4, reads DVKVTQSSRYLVKRTGEKVFLECVQDMDHENMFWYRQDPGLGLRLIYFSYDVKMKEKGDIPEGYSVSREKKERFSLILESASTNQTSMYLCASRPLGQGGSKLFFGSGTQLSVL.

The rearrangement links TRBV4-3 to TRBJ2-7; D is perhaps TRBD2 (5 bases). CDR1 is LGHNA and CDR2 is YSLEER in the germline V gene. CDR3 length equals 18 residues. V lost 4 bases and J 3 bases, leaving 25 bases between the germline ends. The CDR3 nucleotides read TGCGCCAGCAGCCTCTATTATGGCAATGCCGGGGAAAACTACGAGCAGTACTTC. This codes for CASSLYYGNAGENYEQYF.

The chain uses TRBV7-8 and TRBJ2-7, with D possibly being TRBD1 (6 bases). CDR1 and CDR2 from the germline V gene are SGHVS and FQNEAQ. CDR3 length: 16 residues. The V gene lost 4 bases and the J gene lost 6 bases, with 22 bases spanning the gap. CDR3 protein: CASSSSNRQVVGEQYF. CDR3 DNA: TGTGCCAGCAGCTCATCGAATAGACAGGTAGTAGGCGAGCAGTACTTC. The full variable domain, completed using reference TRBV7-8 and TRBJ2-7, is GAGVSQSPRYKVAKRGQDVALRCDPISGHVSLFWYQQALGQGPEFLTYFQNEAQLDKSGLPSDRFFAERPEGSVSTLKIQRTQQEDSAVYLCASSSSNRQVVGEQYFGPGTRLTVT.

The chain recombines TRBV9 with TRBJ1-1; TRBD1 matches at 7 bases. J gave up 8 bases and V 0 bases, and 4 bases lay outside the gene matches. CDR1 SGDLS and CDR2 YYNGEE come from the germline V gene. The CDR3 consists of 13 residues. CDR3 amino acids: CASSVVETGEAFF. The CDR3 DNA sequence: TGTGCCAGCAGCGTAGTTGAGACAGGGGAAGCTTTCTTT.